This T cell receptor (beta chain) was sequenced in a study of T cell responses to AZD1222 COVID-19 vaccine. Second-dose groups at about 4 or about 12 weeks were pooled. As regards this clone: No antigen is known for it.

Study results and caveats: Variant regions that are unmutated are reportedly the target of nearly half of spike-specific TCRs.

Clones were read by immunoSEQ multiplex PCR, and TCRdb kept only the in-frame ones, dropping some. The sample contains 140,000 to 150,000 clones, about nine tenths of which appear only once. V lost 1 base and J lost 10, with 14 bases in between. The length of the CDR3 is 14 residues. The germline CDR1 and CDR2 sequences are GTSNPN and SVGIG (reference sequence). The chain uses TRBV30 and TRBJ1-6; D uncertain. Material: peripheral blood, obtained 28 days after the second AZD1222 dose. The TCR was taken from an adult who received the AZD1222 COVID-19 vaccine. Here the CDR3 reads CAWSGRFQRSPLHF. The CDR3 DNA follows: TGTGCCTGGAGTGGGCGCTTTCAAAGGTCACCCCTCCACTTT.